Listed below are T cell receptor beta chains from one sample, sequenced in a study of OX40 agonist ivuxolimab in advanced cancers. Sequenced by immunoSEQ multiplex PCR; TCRdb stores in-frame clones only, minus some. The sample yields 50,000 to 65,000 clones, less than 85% seen once. The sample consisted of CD4+ or CD8+ T cells sorted from blood, taken in a trial of the OX40 agonist ivuxolimab. The receptors shown here come from an adult with an advanced solid tumor such as melanoma, head and neck, liver or kidney cancer. The CDR3 runs from the conserved cysteine through the conserved F or W. The D gene is left open where the match is weak. The size field is filled for only some rows; it gives once, few, many or a size class.

>TRBV6-1|TRBD1|TRBJ2-7|-
CASTRQGPHEQYF
TGTGCCAGCACGCGACAGGGGCCGCACGAGCAGTACTTC
>TRBV7-2|-|TRBJ2-7|-
CASSSLPSSYEQYF
TGTGCCAGCAGCTCCCTCCCCTCATCCTACGAGCAGTACTTC
>TRBV29-1|TRBD1|TRBJ2-1|few
CSVDRTGLYNEQFF
TGCAGCGTTGACCGGACAGGCCTCTACAATGAGCAGTTCTTC
>TRBV6-6|TRBD2|TRBJ2-7|-
CASSSVGGTSYEQYF
TGTGCCAGCAGTTCCGTGGGGGGGACCTCCTACGAGCAGTACTTC
>TRBV28|-|TRBJ2-1|-
CASSLRRSYNEQFF
TGTGCCAGCAGTTTACGACGGTCCTACAATGAGCAGTTCTTC
>TRBV7-2|TRBD2|TRBJ2-3|-
CASSLRSSGGPTDTQYF
TGTGCCAGCAGCTTACGGTCTAGCGGGGGGCCCACAGATACGCAGTATTTT
>TRBV5-8|-|TRBJ2-6|-
CASSSGVPLSGANVLTF
TGTGCCAGCAGCTCAGGGGTTCCCCTCTCTGGGGCCAACGTCCTGACTTTC
>TRBV7-2|-|TRBJ1-3|-
CASSRTGAGNTIYF
TGTGCCAGTAGCCGAACGGGGGCTGGAAACACCATATATTTT
>TRBV4-1|-|TRBJ2-3|-
CAGSQGYGRDTDTQYF
TGCGCCGGCAGCCAAGGCTACGGCAGGGACACAGATACGCAGTATTTT
>TRBV7-3|TRBD1|TRBJ2-7|-
CASSLGWGQVYEQYF
TGTGCCAGCAGCTTAGGTTGGGGACAGGTCTACGAGCAGTACTTC
>TRBV29-1|TRBD1|TRBJ1-2|-
CSVRGTGDNYGYTF
TGCAGCGTTCGGGGGACAGGGGACAACTATGGCTACACCTTC
>TRBV5-1|TRBD1|TRBJ1-2|-
CASSLNRGLNYGYTF
TGCGCCAGCAGCTTGAACAGGGGGCTTAACTATGGCTACACCTTC
>TRBV27|-|TRBJ2-4|-
CASSLAPPQTVGYIQYF
TGTGCCAGCAGTTTAGCCCCGCCCCAGACAGTTGGCTACATTCAGTACTTC
>TRBV21-1|-|TRBJ1-1|-
CASSKARKDSGTEAFF
TGTGCCAGCAGCAAAGCGCGTAAGGACTCGGGCACTGAAGCTTTCTTT
>TRBV5-1|-|TRBJ1-1|-
CASSLGGSGRAFF
TGCGCCAGCAGCTTAGGGGGATCCGGGCGGGCTTTCTTT
>TRBV7-9|-|TRBJ2-3|few
CASSLDQIGQYF
TGTGCCAGCAGCTTAGATCAGATAGGGCAGTATTTT
>TRBV20-1|-|TRBJ2-3|-
CSARDGRAQYF
TGCAGTGCTAGAGATGGGCGGGCCCAGTATTTT
>TRBV9|-|TRBJ1-1|-
CASSVSSGTYTEAFF
TGTGCCAGCAGCGTAAGTAGCGGGACATACACTGAAGCTTTCTTT
>TRBV19|-|TRBJ1-3|-
CASSTRARNTIYF
TGTGCCAGTAGTACAAGGGCCCGAAACACCATATATTTT
>TRBV7-2|-|TRBJ1-1|-
CASSLRREVNTEAFF
TGTGCCAGCAGCTTACGCAGGGAGGTGAACACTGAAGCTTTCTTT
>TRBV11-3|-|TRBJ2-1|-
CASSLGGRNEQFF
TGTGCCAGCAGCTTGGGGGGACGCAATGAGCAGTTCTTC
>TRBV2|TRBD1|TRBJ2-3|-
CAAGGYPSDTQYF
TGTGCCGCAGGGGGCTACCCCTCAGATACGCAGTATTTT
>TRBV7-2|-|TRBJ2-5|-
CASSRRLGGRVETQYF
TGTGCCAGCAGCCGACGGTTGGGGGGAAGGGTAGAGACCCAGTACTTC
>TRBV28|-|TRBJ1-5|-
CASVSGSGLESNQPQHF
TGTGCCAGCGTCTCAGGGTCGGGGTTGGAGAGCAATCAGCCCCAGCATTTT
>TRBV18|-|TRBJ1-5|-
CASSQSREQGGQPQHF
TGTGCCAGCTCACAATCTCGGGAACAGGGTGGGCAGCCCCAGCATTTT
>TRBV7-9|-|TRBJ2-2|-
CATRSPANTGELFF
TGTGCCACCCGATCACCCGCGAACACCGGGGAGCTGTTTTTT
>TRBV4-3|TRBD1|TRBJ1-1|-
CASSLGEFRGTEAFF
TGCGCCAGCAGCCTCGGGGAGTTCAGGGGGACTGAAGCTTTCTTT
>TRBV5-1|TRBD1|TRBJ1-5|-
CASSLGQGGNQPQHF
TGCGCCAGCAGCCTGGGACAGGGCGGCAATCAGCCCCAGCATTTT